What follows are 26 T cell receptor beta chains derived from one specimen sequenced in a study of T cells in Graves' hyperthyroidism and ophthalmopathy. TCR beta CDR3 regions were amplified from RNA. During a first-round RT-PCR of the TCR CDR3, the HTBI primer set was used. TCRdb ran MiXCR on the multiplex PCR reads and lists one entry per CDR3 protein. Of 400,000 to 550,000 distinct CDR3 sequences detected, less than 25% appear once; the ten largest clones hold around 11%. Sequences were obtained from blood. Receptors originate from a young woman with Graves' ophthalmopathy.

This clonotype was observed at least ten times. The CDR3 reads CASSLVHGEYEQYF. CDR3 nucleotides: TGTGCCAGCAGCTTAGTACATGGGGAGTACGAGCAGTACTTC. The chain has TRBV7-2 and TRBJ2-7; possibly TRBD2 for D (5 bases). V lost 1 base, J lost 4 bases, and 11 bases lay in between. This CDR3 is 14 amino acids long. Germline V CDR1 and CDR2: SGHTA, FQGNSA.

This clonotype was seen a handful of times. V is TRBV27 and J is TRBJ1-2; D is ambiguous. Per germline, CDR1 MNHEY and CDR2 SMNVEV (reference sequence). Trimming cost V 3 bases and J 8 bases, with 22 bases left between them. This CDR3 region has 16 residues. CDR3 DNA: TGTGCCAGCAGTTTGGTATCAAATGGTGGGGAGTGGGGCTACACCTTC. Amino acid sequence: CASSLVSNGGEWGYTF.

The sample holds many counts of this clonotype. The chain employs TRBV2 and TRBJ2-7; no reliable D call. The CDR3 totals 11 residues. Germline V gives CDR1 SNHLY, CDR2 FYNNEI. The V end lost 6 bases, the J end lost 0 bases, and 3 bases lay between the germline ends. In DNA form, the CDR3 reads TGTGCCAGCAGGATCTCCTACGAGCAGTACTTC. It yields the protein CASRISYEQYF.

V and J are TRBV30 and TRBJ1-5; D unresolved. This CDR3 is built from 12 residues. The V end was cut by 7 bases, the J end by 0 bases, with 7 bases between. Germline lookup yields CDR1 GTSNPN and CDR2 SVGIG (reference sequence). As DNA, the CDR3 is TGTGCCTTCAAGTATAGCAATCAGCCCCAGCATTTT. Translation: CAFKYSNQPQHF.

About this clonotype itself: One junction end does not reproduce the germline sequence, and a read error may be involved. The chain uses TRBV12-3 or TRBV12-4 and TRBJ1-5, with a possible D match to TRBD1 (5 bases). The CDR3 runs to 15 residues. CDR3: CACSLGGLGNQPQHF. Written as DNA, the CDR3 is TGTGCCTGCAGTTTGGGGGGTTTAGGGAATCAGCCCCAGCATTTT.

This clonotype was recorded at least ten times. The V call is TRBV28, the J call TRBJ2-5; D possibly corresponds to TRBD1 (5 bases). Germline V gene sequence: CDR1 MDHEN, CDR2 SYDVKM. The CDR3 is 13 amino acids. V lost 8 bases and J 2 bases, leaving 12 bases between the germline ends. In nucleotides, the CDR3 is TGTGCCAGCGAATGGGCAGGGCAAGAGACCCAGTACTTC. Residues: CASEWAGQETQYF. Based on the CDR3 plus reference TRBV28 and TRBJ2-5, the full variable domain is DVKVTQSSRYLVKRTGEKVFLECVQDMDHENMFWYRQDPGLGLRLIYFSYDVKMKEKGDIPEGYSVSREKKERFSLILESASTNQTSMYLCASEWAGQETQYFGPGTRLLVL.

This clonotype appeared many times. The chain carries TRBV6-5 and TRBJ2-7; D unresolved. The CDR3 sequence is 13 residues long. Trimming took 8 bases from V and 0 from J, leaving 11 bases between them. Looked up from germline, CDR1 is MNHEY and CDR2 is SVGAGI. The CDR3 nucleotides are TGTGCCAGCCAGGAGTCCCTCTCCTACGAGCAGTACTTC. Protein product: CASQESLSYEQYF.

This clonotype was recorded only once. The chain couples TRBV3-1 to TRBJ1-1; 7 nucleotides agree with TRBD1. J gave up 1 base and V 1 base, and 6 bases lay outside the gene matches. This CDR3 is 16 amino acids long. Germline V gene lookup returns CDR1 LGHDT and CDR2 YNNKEL (reference sequence). The CDR3 protein is CASSQGDRARNTEAFF. Here the CDR3 DNA reads TGTGCCAGCAGCCAAGGAGACAGGGCCCGGAACACTGAAGCTTTCTTT.

V and J are TRBV12-3 or TRBV12-4 and TRBJ1-1; 8 nucleotides agree with TRBD1. Unmatched junction bases numbered 8, after V lost 6 bases and J lost 8 bases. The length of the CDR3 is 13 residues. As DNA, the CDR3 is TGTGCCAGCAGCACGACAGGGGTACTCGAAGCTTTCTTT. Protein product: CASSTTGVLEAFF.

This clonotype was recorded many times. The rearrangement joins TRBV27 to TRBJ2-7; tentatively, D is TRBD1 (6 bases). CDR1 and CDR2 from the germline V gene are MNHEY and SMNVEV (reference sequence). CDR3 length: 14 amino acids. Trimming stripped 6 bases from V and 3 bases from J, with 15 bases between. In nucleotides, the CDR3 is TGTGCCAGCAGCTTAATCGGACAGCACTACGAGCAGTACTTC. Its protein product is CASSLIGQHYEQYF.

This clonotype was observed a handful of times. The V gene is TRBV19, the J gene TRBJ2-3, with 8 bases identical to TRBD2. In germline, CDR1 is LNHDA, CDR2 SQIVND (reference sequence). With V trimmed by 6 bases and J by 0 bases, 8 bases remained unmatched. This CDR3 has 16 residues. The CDR3 coding sequence is TGTGCCAGTAGCGGGGGGGGGCACCCTAGCACAGATACGCAGTATTTT. Translation: CASSGGGHPSTDTQYF.

This clonotype is a singleton in its sample. V usage is TRBV7-9 and J usage is TRBJ1-1; D is possibly TRBD1 (5 bases). Germline loops: CDR1 SEHNR, CDR2 FQNEAQ (reference sequence). Trimming took off 8 bases at V and 11 bases at J, with 18 bases between the two ends. The CDR3 covers 12 residues. In nucleotides, the CDR3 is TGTGCCAGCGGGATTGGGGCTCTGACGGCTTTCTTT. Protein product: CASGIGALTAFF.

The chain employs TRBV20-1 and TRBJ1-3; D remains unclear. The CDR3 runs to 12 residues. CDR1 DFQATT and CDR2 SNEGSKA come from the germline V gene (reference sequence). V was cut by 5 bases and J by 3 bases, with 8 bases left in between. The CDR3 sequence: CSAPFIGNTIYF. CDR3 coding DNA: TGCAGTGCTCCTTTTATTGGAAACACCATATATTTT.

This clonotype has a count of ten or more. CDR3 in DNA: TGTGCCAGTAGTATAGGTTTAAATGAAGCTTTCTTT. It codes for CASSIGLNEAFF. The V and J genes are TRBV19 and TRBJ1-1; no reliable D call. The CDR3 is 12 residues long. V shed 1 base and J shed 7 bases, with 7 bases lying between them. Per germline, CDR1 LNHDA and CDR2 SQIVND (reference sequence). The complete variable domain, with remaining parts taken from reference TRBV19 and TRBJ1-1, reads DGGITQSPKYLFRKEGQNVTLSCEQNLNHDAMYWYRQDPGQGLRLIYYSQIVNDFQKGDIAEGYSVSREKKESFPLTVTSAQKNPTAFYLCASSIGLNEAFFGQGTRLTVV.

Notes on this clonotype: A junction end diverges from the germline sequence, so it may reflect a read error. The J gene is TRBJ1-1, the V gene TRBV19, with D uncertain. Germline CDR1 and CDR2: LNHDA and SQIVND (reference sequence). This CDR3 is built from 13 residues. The CDR3 spells CASTISPGAEAFF. CDR3 bases: TGTGCCAGTACTATATCCCCGGGTGCTGAAGCTTTCTTT.

This clonotype was found many times. The genes are TRBV20-1 and TRBJ2-7; possibly TRBD1 for D (5 bases). The CDR3 loop spans 12 amino acids. Germline CDR1 reads DFQATT; CDR2 reads SNEGSKA (reference sequence). The V and J ends lost 3 bases and 6 bases respectively, with 12 bases between them. For the CDR3, the DNA is TGCAGTGCTAGGGGCTGGCAGGGCGAGCAGTACTTC. It translates to CSARGWQGEQYF.

The chain carries TRBV6-5 and TRBJ1-1, with 7 bases fitting TRBD1. V was clipped by 0 bases and J by 2 bases; unmatched bases: 9. Germline V lookup: CDR1 MNHEY, CDR2 SVGAGI. This CDR3 has 17 residues. CDR3 protein: CASSYSPHRGSNTEAFF. The CDR3 DNA is TGTGCCAGCAGTTACTCCCCTCACAGGGGAAGTAACACTGAAGCTTTCTTT.

The chain employs TRBV27 and TRBJ2-5, with unresolved D. The CDR3 covers 11 residues. The germline gives CDR1 MNHEY, CDR2 SMNVEV (reference sequence). V gave up 3 bases and J gave up 7 bases, with 6 bases separating them. This CDR3 reads CASSLGRTQYF. DNA of the CDR3: TGTGCCAGCAGTTTGGGCCGGACCCAGTACTTC.

This clonotype was detected many times. This chain connects TRBV12-3 or TRBV12-4 to TRBJ1-5; 7 nucleotides agree with TRBD1. The V gene end was trimmed by 5 bases and the J gene end by 1 base; junction bases not matched to a gene: 5. This CDR3 comprises 15 residues. The CDR3 DNA sequence: TGTGCCAGCAGTCCGGAACAGGGGAGCAATCAGCCCCAGCATTTT. Translation: CASSPEQGSNQPQHF.

The chain uses TRBV2 and TRBJ1-1, with D possibly TRBD1 on 5 matching bases. Germline CDR1 SNHLY, CDR2 FYNNEI. This CDR3 region has 15 residues. V lost 7 bases and J lost 8, with 23 bases in between. CDR3 sequence reads: CASTPRLGLRQEAFF. CDR3 nucleotide sequence: TGTGCCAGCACTCCCCGCTTGGGGTTAAGACAGGAAGCTTTCTTT.

This clonotype was found many times. The rearrangement links TRBV6-5 to TRBJ1-3, with D possibly TRBD1 on 5 matching bases. Between the trimmed V and J ends, which lost 9 bases and 0 bases, there was a span of 9 bases. From germline, CDR1 is MNHEY and CDR2 SVGAGI. There are 13 residues in the CDR3. The CDR3 DNA is TGTGCCAGTCAGGACAACTCTGGAAACACCATATATTTT. Translating gives CASQDNSGNTIYF.

As regards this clonotype: This may arise from a read error, as a much more abundant clone is one base away. No conserved phenylalanine or tryptophan is present at the end of the CDR3, so a read error is the likely explanation. The chain carries TRBV4-1 and TRBJ1-5; 9 positions match TRBD1. CDR3 length equals 15 residues. V shed 4 bases, J shed 7 bases, and the junction held 8 bases outside the gene matches. CDR1 and CDR2 from the germline V gene are MGHRA and YSYEKL. The CDR3 loop reads CASSPSDRGRQPQHY. The CDR3 bases are TGCGCCAGCAGCCCATCCGACAGGGGGAGGCAGCCCCAGCATTAT.

This clonotype was recorded only once. The chain links TRBV11-2 to TRBJ2-7; TRBD2 might be the D (6 bases). Germline V gives CDR1 SGHAT, CDR2 FQNNGV. Between the trimmed V and J ends, which lost 5 bases and 2 bases, there was a span of 13 bases. This CDR3 has 14 residues. CDR3: CASSHPGLAYEQYF. DNA for the CDR3: TGTGCCAGCAGCCATCCGGGACTTGCCTACGAGCAGTACTTC. The full variable domain, rest sourced from reference TRBV11-2 and TRBJ2-7, is EAGVAQSPRYKIIEKRQSVAFWCNPISGHATLYWYQQILGQGPKLLIQFQNNGVVDDSQLPKDRFSAERLKGVDSTLKIQPAKLEDSAVYLCASSHPGLAYEQYFGPGTRLTVT.

This clonotype was counted at least ten times. The J gene is TRBJ1-1, the V gene TRBV20-1, with D unresolved. Between the trimmed V and J ends, which lost 2 bases and 4 bases, there was a span of 8 bases. Per the germline V gene, CDR1 is DFQATT and CDR2 is SNEGSKA (reference sequence). The CDR3 loop spans 12 amino acids. The CDR3: CSARKEGTEAFF. CDR3 nucleotides: TGCAGTGCTAGAAAGGAAGGCACTGAAGCTTTCTTT.

There are many counts of this clonotype. This chain joins TRBV12-3 or TRBV12-4 and TRBJ1-2; TRBD1 might be the D (5 bases). Trimming removed 1 base from V and 7 bases from J, with 13 bases in between. CDR3 length: 14 amino acids. CDR3 loop: CASSLEWQGFGYTF. CDR3 nucleotides: TGTGCCAGCAGTTTAGAGTGGCAGGGCTTTGGCTACACCTTC.

This clonotype was counted at least ten times. This chain connects TRBV6-5 to TRBJ2-2, with D perhaps given as TRBD1 or TRBD2 (5 bases each). CDR3 length: 15 residues. CDR1 is MNHEY and CDR2 is SVGAGI in the germline V gene. V lost 2 bases, J lost 4 bases, and 11 bases lay in between. The CDR3 is CASSYGGSGTGELFF. The CDR3 region has the DNA TGTGCCAGCAGTTACGGGGGAAGTGGCACCGGGGAGCTGTTTTTT.